The 24 T cell receptor beta chains below were found in one sample sequenced in a study of cytomegalovirus exposure and HLA in healthy donors. PCR involved 60 Vbeta and 13 Jbeta primers. Using immunoSEQ multiplex PCR, the repertoire was profiled, and TCRdb retains in-frame clones only, with some absent. This sample has about 210,000 clones, with roughly 82% found just once. The sequenced sample was PBMCs. The receptor source for this set is a man aged 40-50 years in good health and CMV-seropositive.

The chain recombines TRBV5-4 with TRBJ2-5, with 8 bases aligning to TRBD2. CDR3 length: 15 residues. The trim removed 4 bases at V and 5 bases at J, leaving 10 bases unmatched. Germline CDR1 and CDR2: SGHNT and YYREEE (reference sequence). Here the CDR3 reads CASSPPRGGWETQYF. In DNA, the CDR3 is TGTGCCAGCAGCCCACCCCGGGGGGGGTGGGAGACCCAGTACTTC.

The chain uses TRBV27 and TRBJ2-7, with TRBD1 matching 8 bases. The germline V gene has CDR1 MNHEY and CDR2 SMNVEV (reference sequence). V was pared by 2 bases and J by 0 bases, with 0 bases of the junction left unmatched. CDR3 size: 14 residues. For the CDR3, the DNA is TGTGCCAGCAGTTTAGGGACAGGCTCCTACGAGCAGTACGTC. It yields the protein CASSLGTGSYEQYV.

In its sample, this clone was seen a few times. The chain uses TRBV7-9 and TRBJ2-1; 8 positions agree with TRBD2. The junction had 3 bases not matched to a gene; V was cut back by 5 bases and J by 0 bases. The CDR3 covers 15 residues. The germline V gene has CDR1 SEHNR and CDR2 FQNEAQ (reference sequence). CDR3 protein: CASSRGGSSYNEQFF. The CDR3, as DNA: TGTGCCAGCAGCCGGGGGGGTAGCTCCTACAATGAGCAGTTCTTC.

This rearrangement joins TRBV7-6 to TRBJ2-2; D might be TRBD2 (6 bases). V lost 3 bases and J 4 bases, leaving 12 bases between the germline ends. Germline V lookup: CDR1 SGHVS, CDR2 FNYEAQ. The length of the CDR3 is 15 residues. The chain's CDR3 is CASSLTSIGTGELFF. The CDR3 DNA sequence: TGTGCCAGCAGCTTGACTAGTATCGGCACCGGGGAGCTGTTTTTT.

The chain combines TRBV9 with TRBJ1-1; TRBD1 aligns across 11 bases. V lost 4 bases to trimming and J lost 0 bases; unmatched junction nucleotides: 2. CDR3 length: 15 amino acids. In germline, CDR1 is SGDLS, CDR2 YYNGEE. DNA of the CDR3: TGTGCCAGCAGCCCGGGACAGGGGGTGAACACTGAAGCTTTCTTT. This encodes CASSPGQGVNTEAFF.

The CDR3 reads CASSFSGTQETQYF. Written as DNA, the CDR3 is TGTGCCAGCAGTTTTAGCGGGACCCAAGAGACCCAGTACTTC. The chain is built from TRBV7-3 and TRBJ2-5, with 8 bases fitting TRBD2. J was trimmed by 1 base and V by 6 bases; bases with no gene match: 4. The CDR3 runs 14 residues. The germline CDR1 and CDR2 sequences are SGHTA and FQGTGA.

This chain uses TRBV18 with TRBJ1-5; D is perhaps TRBD1 (6 bases). The V and J ends lost 3 bases and 2 bases respectively, with 14 bases between them. The CDR3 sequence is 16 residues long. Germline V gene sequence: CDR1 KGHSH, CDR2 LQKENI. CDR3 residues: CASSPGQPVGNQPQHF. As DNA, the CDR3 is TGTGCCAGCTCACCTGGACAGCCTGTGGGCAATCAGCCCCAGCATTTT.

V gene TRBV5-1 combines with J gene TRBJ2-6; D perhaps matches TRBD2 (5 bases). V was pared by 0 bases and J by 4 bases, with 11 bases between. The CDR3 is 16 residues long. Germline lookup yields CDR1 SGHRS and CDR2 YFSETQ. This chain's CDR3 is CASSLGRTGGANVLTF. The DNA for the CDR3 is TGCGCCAGCAGCTTGGGTCGAACGGGGGGGGCCAACGTCCTGACTTTC.

The rearrangement uses TRBV7-3 and TRBJ2-5; 12 nucleotides line up with TRBD2. The CDR3 extends over 14 amino acids. The germline CDR1 and CDR2 sequences are SGHTA and FQGTGA. J lost 6 bases, V lost 5 bases, and 4 bases had no gene match. The chain's CDR3 is CASSETSGSQTQYF. The CDR3 DNA sequence: TGTGCCAGCAGCGAGACTAGCGGGAGTCAGACCCAGTACTTC.

Only a few counts were recorded for this clone. The chain combines TRBV5-4 with TRBJ1-1; no firm D call. This CDR3 region has 14 residues. The V and J ends lost 2 bases and 0 bases respectively, with 8 bases between them. Germline CDR1 reads SGHNT; CDR2 reads YYREEE (reference sequence). The CDR3 DNA sequence: TGTGCCAGCAGCTTCAGAGGCATGAACACTGAAGCTTTCTTT. Translated, it gives CASSFRGMNTEAFF.

This clone was observed a handful of times. The genes are TRBV7-9 and TRBJ2-1; 7 bases map to TRBD1. The V and J ends lost 0 bases and 1 base, in that order; junction bases with no gene match: 0. The CDR3 is 15 residues long. Germline CDR1 and CDR2: SEHNR and FQNEAQ (reference sequence). As DNA, the CDR3 is TGTGCCAGCAGCTTAGCCAGGGGGTCCTACAATGAGCAGTTCTTC. This sequence encodes CASSLARGSYNEQFF.

The V call is TRBV19, the J call TRBJ1-1; 12 bases align to TRBD1. V gave up 7 bases and J gave up 5 bases; unmatched junction bases: 17. Germline V CDR1 and CDR2: LNHDA, SQIVND (reference sequence). The CDR3 has 18 residues. The CDR3 protein is CASIPGQGALLVWTEAFF. The CDR3 bases are TGTGCCAGTATTCCGGGACAGGGGGCTCTCCTGGTTTGGACTGAAGCTTTCTTT.

The gene calls are TRBV9 and TRBJ1-2, with TRBD1 matching over 7 bases. This CDR3 has 13 amino acids. In germline, CDR1 is SGDLS, CDR2 YYNGEE. Unmatched junction bases numbered 3, after V lost 4 bases and J lost 3 bases. The CDR3 protein is CASSLGQDYGYTF. For the CDR3, the DNA is TGTGCCAGCAGCTTAGGACAGGACTATGGCTACACCTTC.

V usage is TRBV5-1 and J usage is TRBJ2-1, with D possibly being TRBD1 (5 bases). The V gene lost 4 bases and the J gene lost 0 bases, with 11 bases spanning the gap. Looked up from germline, CDR1 is SGHRS and CDR2 is YFSETQ. CDR3 length: 15 residues. The CDR3, as DNA: TGCGCCAGCAGCCACCAGGGTTACTCCTACAATGAGCAGTTCTTC. Protein product: CASSHQGYSYNEQFF. The full variable domain, in which reference TRBV5-1 and TRBJ2-1 provide the parts outside the CDR3, is KAGVTQTPRYLIKTRGQQVTLSCSPISGHRSVSWYQQTPGQGLQFLFEYFSETQRNKGNFPGRFSGRQFSNSRSEMNVSTLELGDSALYLCASSHQGYSYNEQFFGPGTRLTVL.

The V and J genes are TRBV19 and TRBJ2-1; 10 bases map to TRBD2. The length of the CDR3 is 16 residues. Germline assignment: CDR1 LNHDA and CDR2 SQIVND (reference sequence). Trimming cost V 4 bases and J 4 bases; bases outside gene matches: 7. The CDR3 region has the DNA TGTGCCAGTAGTACGATAGCGGGAGGACTTTACAATGAGCAGTTCTTC. It is translated as CASSTIAGGLYNEQFF.

The chain links TRBV2 to TRBJ2-2; no firm D call. The V gene's germline CDR1 is SNHLY and CDR2 FYNNEI. The CDR3 totals 15 residues. The V end lost 4 bases, the J end lost 4 bases, and 13 bases lay between the germline ends. CDR3 protein: CASSVTVTGTGELFF. In nucleotides, the CDR3 is TGTGCCAGCAGTGTGACCGTCACGGGCACCGGGGAGCTGTTTTTT.

The J gene is TRBJ2-3, the V gene TRBV5-1; TRBD2 agrees at 8 bases. Germline V gene sequence: CDR1 SGHRS, CDR2 YFSETQ. The CDR3 runs 20 residues. V lost 0 bases to trimming and J lost 1 base; unmatched junction nucleotides: 16. The CDR3 protein is CASSLVPPAGGGSGTDTQYF. The CDR3 nucleotides read TGCGCCAGCAGCTTGGTTCCGCCGGCGGGAGGTGGATCGGGCACAGATACGCAGTATTTT.

This chain uses TRBV2 with TRBJ1-2; tentatively, D is TRBD1 (6 bases). The CDR3 consists of 14 residues. Germline CDR1 is SNHLY and CDR2 is FYNNEI. V was cut by 8 bases and J by 0 bases, with 13 bases left in between. CDR3 DNA sequence: TGTGCCAGCGCCTACCGGGACACTAACTATGGCTACACCTTC. It is translated as CASAYRDTNYGYTF.

This clone turned up a few times. The V and J genes are TRBV4-1 and TRBJ2-2; 11 bases align to TRBD1. J was trimmed by 6 bases and V by 4 bases; bases with no gene match: 4. CDR1 is MGHRA, CDR2 YSYEKL, per germline. This CDR3 is built from 15 residues. For the CDR3, the DNA is TGCGCCAGCAGCCCTGGGACAGGGGGACCCGGGGAGCTGTTTTTT. Translating it yields CASSPGTGGPGELFF.

V usage is TRBV2 and J usage is TRBJ1-2; no clear D gene. With 7 bases removed from V and 8 bases from J, the gap between germline ends came to 11 bases. The CDR3 runs 11 residues. The germline V gene has CDR1 SNHLY and CDR2 FYNNEI. As DNA, the CDR3 is TGTGCCAGCAAAAGGGAGGAAGGCTACACCTTC. This codes for CASKREEGYTF.

This chain links TRBV9 with TRBJ2-1; possible D gene TRBD1, 5 bases. CDR1 and CDR2 (germline): SGDLS, YYNGEE. This CDR3 has 14 amino acids. Deletions cut 6 bases from V and 7 bases from J, with 17 bases between. CDR3 sequence: CASNMVGERNEQFF. CDR3 DNA: TGTGCCAGCAATATGGTAGGGGAAAGGAATGAGCAGTTCTTC.

This clone was picked up a small number of times. The chain employs TRBV7-8 and TRBJ2-1; TRBD2 matches 9 bases. The ends lost 5 bases at V and 6 bases at J; junction bases unmatched: 11. Germline lookup yields CDR1 SGHVS and CDR2 FQNEAQ. This CDR3 region has 16 residues. The CDR3 DNA follows: TGTGCCAGCAGCGGACGGAGTCTAGCGGGGACCAATGAGCAGTTCTTC. This gives the protein CASSGRSLAGTNEQFF. Supplemented by reference TRBV7-8 and TRBJ2-1, the full variable domain reads GAGVSQSPRYKVAKRGQDVALRCDPISGHVSLFWYQQALGQGPEFLTYFQNEAQLDKSGLPSDRFFAERPEGSVSTLKIQRTQQEDSAVYLCASSGRSLAGTNEQFFGPGTRLTVL.

The chain employs TRBV19 and TRBJ1-6, with D possibly being TRBD1 (6 bases). Trimming cost V 5 bases and J 9 bases, with 11 bases left between them. This CDR3 has 13 residues. Germline V gene lookup returns CDR1 LNHDA and CDR2 SQIVND (reference sequence). CDR3 bases: TGTGCCAGTAGTTTACAGGGATTTTCACCCCTCCACTTT. It yields the protein CASSLQGFSPLHF.

This chain connects TRBV6-5 to TRBJ1-4; D perhaps matches TRBD1 (6 bases). The CDR3 covers 14 residues. The V and J ends lost 2 bases and 8 bases respectively, with 12 bases between them. Germline V gene sequence: CDR1 MNHEY, CDR2 SVGAGI. The CDR3 DNA is TGTGCCAGCAGTTACGGGGGCGTATACGAAAAACTGTTTTTT. Encoded protein: CASSYGGVYEKLFF.